This T cell receptor (beta chain) was documented in a study of T cell responses to AZD1222 COVID-19 vaccine (TCRdb year 2021). Describing the broader study: TCR sequencing covered approximately 230 trial participants: 200 to 210 given two doses of AZD1222 and around 26 given two doses of MenACWY control vaccine. Trial participants were enrolled into age subgroups of 18-55, 56-69 and 70-plus years, which contained around 140, 26 and 57 TCR-sequenced participants, respectively.

This sample's time point label indicates: about 28 days (+/-7) after the second vaccine dose. AZD1222 recipients with second doses at about 4 weeks or about 12 weeks were pooled, because spike-specific TCR depth and breadth did not differ between schedules. Vaccinee samples came from UK trials COV001 and COV002, including a single-blind randomized controlled phase 2/3 trial of AZD1222 (ChAdOx1 nCoV-19) in healthy adults. For TCRbeta chain sequencing, PBMC samples were collected from trial participants at day 0 and at day 28 after the second dose. The CDR3 regions of human TCRbeta chains were analyzed by immunosequencing. The paper's processing steps were these. Repertoire TCRs were matched against a reference library of SARS-CoV-2-specific TCRs generated with the MIRA antigen-specificity platform. Breadth was defined as the fraction of unique TCRs that were SARS-CoV-2-associated. Depth was defined as the fraction of total T cells that were SARS-CoV-2-associated. Using the MIRA data, each spike-specific TCR was assigned both to the spike region to which the TCR was reactive and to a CD4 or CD8 class. Log10-transformed breadth and depth values were compared by one-way ANOVA with Sidak's multiple comparisons tests. Drawn from immuneACCESS, this table holds only the in-frame rearrangements with V and J called that TCRdb kept. Clones are partly lost; checked studies trace under half to an unresolved V gene and leave the rest unexplained. D and trimming come from the DNA, and the V and J calls and clone size come from that table. The sample records over 100,000 clones, approximately 91% of which are singletons. Clones ranked in the top ten supply about 1.1% of the sample.

The sample holds a few counts of this clone. Which antigen it targets is not known. Qualities for individual bases were not recorded, and no much larger clone is one base off. General findings and caveats noted by the study authors: The 56-69-year group was small, and its depth increase did not reach significance, likely because of low power. No day 14 peak-response samples were available, so repertoires were characterized only after the peak T cell response. Reportedly, almost half of the unique spike-specific TCRs recognized epitopes lying outside the regions that are mutated in the B.1.351 and B.1.1.7 variants. Only a handful of AZD1222 recipients were SARS-CoV-2 seropositive at baseline, limiting conclusions about previously exposed vaccinees. A significant rise in spike-specific TCR breadth and depth was observed after two AZD1222 doses relative to day 0 and relative to MenACWY recipients. The vaccine-associated CD4 TCRs covered the entire spike protein, and the dominant responses fell in regions 160-218 and 743-854. Participants were mostly white British and included more females than males, and it was suggested by the authors that clonal diversity may have been underestimated.

CDR1 and CDR2 (SGDLS, YYNGEE) derive from the germline V gene. The CDR3 runs 15 amino acids, cysteine and phenylalanine included. The CDR3 DNA has 45 bases and is translated from base 1. Ends trimmed: V by 4 bases, J by 3 bases; bases unmatched to a gene: 6. The origin of this receptor is an adult who received the AZD1222 COVID-19 vaccine. The material sequenced was peripheral blood, taken 28 days after the second AZD1222 dose. The chain uses TRBV9 and TRBJ2-2, with 7 junctional bases fitting TRBD2. The CDR3 region has the sequence CASSPRRGDTGELFF. Read as DNA, the sequence is TGTGCCAGCAGCCCCCGACGGGGGGACACCGGGGAGCTGTTTTTT.